The rows below give T cell receptor beta chains drawn from one sample of a study of T cell repertoires in cytomegalovirus infection. TCRdb called the reads again in MiXCR, with one record for every CDR3 protein. The repertoire holds hundreds of thousands of distinct CDR3 sequences, 35% to 45% seen once, with under 3% in the top ten. Sequencing used PBMCs. All receptors derive from a human donor in good health (CMV status not recorded). Some clones in this sample may be carry-over from other donors' samples. Both conserved end residues are part of each CDR3. D genes are given only for firm matches. Clone size is given for some rows only: seen once, a few or many times, or a class if the clone is expanded.

v_gene: TRBV30
abundance: -
d_gene: TRBD2
j_gene: TRBJ2-1
CDR3aa: CAWSGPSGRAAEQFF
CDR3nt: TGTGCCTGGAGTGGCCCTAGCGGGAGGGCCGCTGAGCAGTTCTTC

v_gene: TRBV5-8
abundance: -
d_gene: -
j_gene: TRBJ2-1
CDR3aa: CASSLVGSMGGNEQCF
CDR3nt: TGTGCCAGCAGCTTGGTTGGATCGATGGGGGGTAATGAGCAGTGCTTC

v_gene: TRBV11-2
abundance: -
d_gene: -
j_gene: TRBJ1-5
CDR3aa: CASSLAPFGNQPQHF
CDR3nt: TGTGCCAGCAGCTTAGCCCCCTTTGGTAATCAGCCCCAGCATTTT

v_gene: TRBV19
abundance: -
d_gene: TRBD1
j_gene: TRBJ1-1
CDR3aa: CASSGQDLFPLNTEAFF
CDR3nt: TGTGCCAGTAGCGGACAGGACTTATTCCCCCTGAACACTGAAGCTTTCTTT

v_gene: TRBV14
abundance: -
d_gene: -
j_gene: TRBJ1-2
CDR3aa: CASSQDPRAPYGYTF
CDR3nt: TGTGCCAGCAGCCAAGATCCGCGGGCGCCCTATGGCTACACCTTC

v_gene: TRBV29-1
abundance: -
d_gene: -
j_gene: TRBJ2-1
CDR3aa: CSVGGYNEQFF
CDR3nt: TGCAGCGTTGGGGGGTACAATGAGCAGTTCTTC

v_gene: TRBV11-2
abundance: -
d_gene: -
j_gene: TRBJ2-4
CDR3aa: CASSFRPVAKNIQYF
CDR3nt: TGTGCCAGCAGCTTTCGTCCGGTAGCCAAAAACATTCAGTACTTC

v_gene: TRBV25-1
abundance: -
d_gene: TRBD2
j_gene: TRBJ2-1
CDR3aa: CASSERSGGVGYEQFF
CDR3nt: TGTGCCAGCAGTGAACGCTCGGGAGGGGTGGGCTATGAGCAGTTCTTC

v_gene: TRBV7-2
abundance: medium-sized
d_gene: TRBD1
j_gene: TRBJ1-1
CDR3aa: CASSPQGGLHTEAFF
CDR3nt: TGTGCCAGCAGCCCCCAGGGGGGTCTCCACACTGAAGCTTTCTTT

v_gene: TRBV28
abundance: -
d_gene: -
j_gene: TRBJ1-5
CDR3aa: CASSLWRTSNQPQHF
CDR3nt: TGTGCCAGCAGTTTATGGCGGACTAGCAATCAGCCCCAGCATTTT

v_gene: TRBV28
abundance: few
d_gene: TRBD1
j_gene: TRBJ1-5
CDR3aa: CASSLIETEGQGDQPQHF
CDR3nt: TGTGCCAGCAGTTTGATAGAGACAGAGGGACAGGGCGATCAGCCCCAGCATTTT

v_gene: TRBV29-1
abundance: few
d_gene: -
j_gene: TRBJ1-1
CDR3aa: CSVAWGSMNTEAFF
CDR3nt: TGCAGCGTTGCGTGGGGTAGCATGAACACTGAAGCTTTCTTT

v_gene: TRBV28
abundance: many
d_gene: TRBD1
j_gene: TRBJ2-2
CDR3aa: CASSRRQGNTGELFF
CDR3nt: TGTGCCAGCAGTCGAAGACAGGGGAATACCGGGGAGCTGTTTTTT